The present T cell receptor (beta chain) was sequenced within a study of blood T cell repertoires in COVID-19 (dated by TCRdb to 2020 to 2022). In terms of the full investigation: Collaborator samples came from the United States, Italy and Spain and covered acute and convalescent phases of COVID-19. The prospective study material was composed of cDNA or gDNA derived from T cells, B-cell-depleted T cells, or PBMCs. The dataset comprised deeply sampled blood TCRbeta repertoires from subjects exposed to, actively infected with, or recovered from COVID-19. A freely available public database, intended as a resource for researchers studying the immune response to SARS-CoV-2, is where the repertoires were released. Samples came from the ongoing ImmuneRACE study (first 160 participants) plus 1,254 subjects from 6 global collaborators. A de-identified subject ID, COVID-19 status, age in years and sex were almost always included in the sample metadata. Where available, HLA class I and class II types were taken from metadata supplied by the sample provider and were not determined by assay-based typing. What the authors observed across the whole study: The quantity of clinical and demographic metadata differed by source and by participant and was supplied without curation.

A word on this clone: Which antigen it targets is not known. No quality values exist for individual bases; no much larger clone is one base distant.

The immunoSEQ Assay, a bias-controlled multiplex PCR, was used to amplify TCRbeta CDR3 regions from genomic DNA. The authors' pipeline ran thus. The number of nucleated cells in each sample was estimated by amplification of reference gene primers within the assay. Sequence reads were collapsed and filtered to measure the absolute abundance of every unique TCRbeta CDR3 rearrangement. For each sample, productive Simpson clonality was calculated as the square root of Simpson's diversity index across productive rearrangements. TCRdb mirrors the immuneACCESS table, restricted to in-frame sequences. Some clones are absent from its copies; in checked studies, under half trace to an unresolved V gene, and the reason for the others is unknown. V and J calls and clone size are given by that table; D and trimming were obtained from the DNA. For this sample the table gives a few hundred thousand clones, of which around 85% were detected only once. The ten largest clones add up to around 4.1% of the sample.

The collaborating institutions used their own protocols to collect whole blood in K2EDTA tubes. Collaborator samples were shipped for TCRbeta analysis as frozen whole blood, isolated PBMCs, or DNA extracted from either sample type. The sequenced sample was peripheral blood. This TCR was recovered from a woman aged 50 to 65 with active or convalescent COVID-19.

The DNA is TGTGCCAGCAGCTTGGAAGGGGCGGTCTATGGCTACACCTTC. This encodes CASSLEGAVYGYTF. The chain joins TRBV5-6 to TRBJ1-2, and possibly TRBD1, on 5 matching bases. V is shortened by 0 bases, J by 4 bases, and the region joining them spans 10 bases. From the germline V gene, CDR1 is SGHDT and CDR2 is YYEEEE. Including the terminal cysteine and phenylalanine, the CDR3 comprises 14 residues. Just the 42-base CDR3 DNA is kept, in frame starting at base 1.